These T cell receptor beta chains were read from a single sample in a study of cytomegalovirus exposure and HLA in healthy donors. TCRdb's table, derived via immunoSEQ multiplex PCR, lists solely in-frame clones and lacks some. This repertoire shows fewer than 250,000 clones, roughly 75% found once; its top ten account for 4.5% to 5.5%. Specimen: PBMCs. The receptors were sampled from a man younger than 40 in good health and CMV-seropositive. The CDR3 runs from the conserved cysteine through the conserved F or W. A D gene is named only where the DNA matches it firmly. Some rows have no size entry. The others give once, few or many, or a class for an expanded clone.

NA	NA	13	TRBJ2-6	TRBV6-1	TGTGCCCATACAAACTCTGGGGCCAACGTCCTGACTTTC	CAHTNSGANVLTF
NA	few	15	TRBJ2-2	TRBV21-1	TGTGCCAGCAGCAAAGAAACAGGGAACACCGGGGAGCTGTTTTTT	CASSKETGNTGELFF
NA	once	14	TRBJ2-7	TRBV18	TGTGCCAGCTCCCTCGAGGTCGGGGTTGCCGAGCAGTACTTC	CASSLEVGVAEQYF
TRBD1	NA	16	TRBJ1-1	TRBV5-4	TGTGCCAGCAGCTTGACGGGCAGGGGGCGCAGCACTGAAGCTTTCTTT	CASSLTGRGRSTEAFF
NA	NA	13	TRBJ1-1	TRBV18	TGTGCCAGCTCAAGACGGGAGAACACTGAAGCTTTCTTT	CASSRRENTEAFF
TRBD1	NA	14	TRBJ2-7	TRBV6-5	TGTGCCAGCAGCCCAACCGGGACAGTGTACGAGCAGTACTTC	CASSPTGTVYEQYF
TRBD1	NA	14	TRBJ1-4	TRBV7-2	TGTGCCAGCAGCTCAGACAGGGGGAATGAAAAACTGTTTTTT	CASSSDRGNEKLFF
NA	NA	14	TRBJ2-3	TRBV29-1	TGCAGCGTCGCCCCTGGACAGAGCACAGATACGCAGTATTTT	CSVAPGQSTDTQYF
TRBD2	NA	14	TRBJ2-1	TRBV7-3	TGTGCCAGCAGCTCCCATAGCGGGGGCAATGAGCAGTTCTTC	CASSSHSGGNEQFF
TRBD1	NA	18	TRBJ2-7	TRBV2	TGTGCCAGCAGCCGACCGCGGACAGGGGAATCTAAATTGTACGAGCAGTACTTC	CASSRPRTGESKLYEQYF
TRBD2	NA	14	TRBJ2-1	TRBV10-3	TGTGCCATCCACACTAGCGGGGGGGCAAATGAGCAGTTCTTC	CAIHTSGGANEQFF
NA	NA	13	TRBJ1-5	TRBV7-2	TGTGCCAGCAGCTTAGGGGCAGGGCAGCCCCAGCATTTT	CASSLGAGQPQHF
TRBD1	NA	13	TRBJ1-2	TRBV7-9	TGTGCCAGCATAGGGGGGACAGGGGACGGCTACACCTTC	CASIGGTGDGYTF
TRBD2	NA	16	TRBJ2-3	TRBV9	TGTGCCAGCAGCGTACTTCTAGCGGGGGGTGTGGATACGCAGTATTTT	CASSVLLAGGVDTQYF
NA	NA	16	TRBJ2-7	TRBV7-3	TGTGCCAGCAGCTCCTATCCAGGGGCGGCGGTCGACGAGCAGTACTTC	CASSSYPGAAVDEQYF
NA	NA	15	TRBJ1-1	TRBV5-1	TGCGCCAGCAGCTTGTCGGGAGGGACGAACACTGAAGCTTTCTTT	CASSLSGGTNTEAFF
NA	NA	13	TRBJ1-1	TRBV7-3	TGTGCCAGCAGCCGTAACAGAGACACTGAAGCTTTCTTT	CASSRNRDTEAFF
NA	NA	15	TRBJ1-1	TRBV19	TGTGCCAGTAGTACCCCCTCCGTTCGGAACACTGAAGCTTTCTTT	CASSTPSVRNTEAFF
TRBD2	NA	15	TRBJ2-1	TRBV11-1	TGTGCCAGCAGCGCCACCGGGACTAGGCGGGATGAGCAGTTCTTC	CASSATGTRRDEQFF
TRBD1	NA	15	TRBJ2-7	TRBV7-6	TGTGCCAGCAGCTCCCCGGACAGGGGGCGGTACGAGCAGTACTTC	CASSSPDRGRYEQYF
NA	NA	16	TRBJ2-4	TRBV5-1	TGCGCCAGCAGCCAAACAGGGAACGGCCACGAATTCCTTCAGTACTTC	CASSQTGNGHEFLQYF
TRBD1	once	17	TRBJ2-5	TRBV12-5	TGTGCTAGTGGTCCAGGCCAGACAGGGTTTTCGGGGGAGACCCAGTACTTC	CASGPGQTGFSGETQYF
NA	NA	16	TRBJ1-4	TRBV5-1	TGCGCCAGCAGCTCAGCAGGGTTTACAACTAATGAAAAACTGTTTTTT	CASSSAGFTTNEKLFF
NA	NA	18	TRBJ2-6	TRBV7-9	TGTGCCAGCAGCCCCTTGGCAGGGCAAGAATCTGGGGCCAACGTCCTGACTTTC	CASSPLAGQESGANVLTF
NA	NA	12	TRBJ1-4	TRBV6-5	TGTGCCAGCAGTTACGGGGGCGAAAAACTGTTTTTT	CASSYGGEKLFF
NA	few	12	TRBJ2-2	TRBV9	TGTGCCAGCAGCCAGAACACCGGGGAGCTGTTTTTT	CASSQNTGELFF
TRBD1	few	14	TRBJ1-6	TRBV29-1	TGCAGCGTTACACAGGGGGATCCAAATTCACCCCTCCACTTT	CSVTQGDPNSPLHF
TRBD1	NA	18	TRBJ1-2	TRBV7-8	TGTGCCAGCAGCCCGACGGGAACTTCGGGACAGATCCTCTATGGCTACACCTTC	CASSPTGTSGQILYGYTF
TRBD2	NA	16	TRBJ2-3	TRBV5-4	TGTGCCAGCAGCCGTTTAGCGGGAGGAGGCACAGATACGCAGTATTTT	CASSRLAGGGTDTQYF
TRBD1	NA	19	TRBJ2-2	TRBV12-5	TGTGCTAGTGGTTTGGCCCCTCCCCCGGACAGGGGGAACACCGGGGAGCTGTTTTTT	CASGLAPPPDRGNTGELFF
TRBD1	NA	15	TRBJ2-7	TRBV11-3	TGTGCCAGCAGCTTATCCTCAGGGGGCCCCTACGAGCAGTACTTC	CASSLSSGGPYEQYF
NA	NA	17	TRBJ2-7	TRBV5-1	TGCGCCAGCAGCTTAGGATACGGGGGGCTAGCGCCCTACGAGCAGTACTTC	CASSLGYGGLAPYEQYF